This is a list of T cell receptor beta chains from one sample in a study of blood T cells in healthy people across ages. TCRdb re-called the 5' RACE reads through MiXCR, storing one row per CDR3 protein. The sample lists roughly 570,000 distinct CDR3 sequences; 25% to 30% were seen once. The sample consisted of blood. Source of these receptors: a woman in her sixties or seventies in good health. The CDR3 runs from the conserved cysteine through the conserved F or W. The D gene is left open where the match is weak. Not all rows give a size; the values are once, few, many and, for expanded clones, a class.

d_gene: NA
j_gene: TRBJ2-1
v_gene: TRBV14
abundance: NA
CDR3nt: TGTGCCAGCAGCCAAGGTTTGGGGGAGTATTTCAATGAGCAGTTCTTC
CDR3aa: CASSQGLGEYFNEQFF

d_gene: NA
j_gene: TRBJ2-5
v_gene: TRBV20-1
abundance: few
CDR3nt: TGCAGTGCTAGCCCAGGGGTTCCCGAGACCCAGTACTTC
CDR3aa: CSASPGVPETQYF

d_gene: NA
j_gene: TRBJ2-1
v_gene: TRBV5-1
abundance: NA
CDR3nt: TGCGCCAGCAGCTTGCAGGGTCGGGGGCAGAATGAGCAGTTCTTC
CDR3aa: CASSLQGRGQNEQFF

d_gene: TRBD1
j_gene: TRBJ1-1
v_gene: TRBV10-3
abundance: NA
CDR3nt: TGTGCCATCCAGCCGGGACAGGGGGTGAACACTGAAGCTTTCTTT
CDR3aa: CAIQPGQGVNTEAFF

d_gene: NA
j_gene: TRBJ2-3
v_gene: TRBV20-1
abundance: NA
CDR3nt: TGCAGTGCTAGAGTAACTGCGGCAGATACGCAGTATTTT
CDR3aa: CSARVTAADTQYF

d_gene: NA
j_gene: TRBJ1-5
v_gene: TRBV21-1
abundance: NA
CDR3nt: TGTGCCAGCAACCCTAGAAGGAGGGCGAGACAGCCCCAGCATTTT
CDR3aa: CASNPRRRARQPQHF

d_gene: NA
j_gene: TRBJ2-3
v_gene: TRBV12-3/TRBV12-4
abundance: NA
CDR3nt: TGTGCCAGCAGGGTAGCAACAGATACGCAGTATTTT
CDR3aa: CASRVATDTQYF

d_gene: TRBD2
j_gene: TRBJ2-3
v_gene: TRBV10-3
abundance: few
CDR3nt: TGTGCCACGGGCGGACTAGCGGGGGAAGCGCAGTATTTT
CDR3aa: CATGGLAGEAQYF

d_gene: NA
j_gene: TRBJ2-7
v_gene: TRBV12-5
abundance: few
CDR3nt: TGTGCTAGTGGTTTGGAACCGGGATCGAGGCCCTACGAGCAGTACTTC
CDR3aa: CASGLEPGSRPYEQYF

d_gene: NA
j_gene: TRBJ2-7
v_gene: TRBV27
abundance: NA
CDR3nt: TGTGCCAGCAGAGAGCGGACAGCTAGCTCCTACGAGCAGTACTTC
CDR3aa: CASRERTASSYEQYF

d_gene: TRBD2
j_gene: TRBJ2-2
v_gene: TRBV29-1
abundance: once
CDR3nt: TGCAGCGTTGGCGGGGGCGGGGAGCTGTTTTTT
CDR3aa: CSVGGGGELFF

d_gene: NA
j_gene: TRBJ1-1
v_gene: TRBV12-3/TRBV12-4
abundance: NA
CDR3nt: TGTGCCAGCAGCCCTCGGGGGACAAATGAAGCTTTCTTT
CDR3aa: CASSPRGTNEAFF

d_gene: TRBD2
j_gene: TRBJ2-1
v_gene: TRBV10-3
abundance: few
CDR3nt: TGTGCCATCAGGGCTAGCGGGGTTCCCCGGGATGAGCAGTTCTTC
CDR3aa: CAIRASGVPRDEQFF

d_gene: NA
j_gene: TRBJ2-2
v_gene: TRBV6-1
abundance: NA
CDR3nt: TGTGCCAGCAGTGTTACAGCTTACGATACCGGGGAGCTGTTTTTT
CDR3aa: CASSVTAYDTGELFF

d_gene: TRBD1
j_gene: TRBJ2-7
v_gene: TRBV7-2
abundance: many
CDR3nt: TGTGCCAGCAGCGGAGGTCAGGGGGTTTCGTACGAGCAGTACTTC
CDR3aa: CASSGGQGVSYEQYF

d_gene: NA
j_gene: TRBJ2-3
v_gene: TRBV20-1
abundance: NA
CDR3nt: TGCAGTGCTAGAGATAGGAGGGGTAGCACAGATACGCAGTATTTT
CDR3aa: CSARDRRGSTDTQYF

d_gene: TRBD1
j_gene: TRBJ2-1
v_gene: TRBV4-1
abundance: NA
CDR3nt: TGCGCCAGCAGCCAAGAGGGGACAGGGAGGAGAAATGAGCAGTTCTTC
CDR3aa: CASSQEGTGRRNEQFF

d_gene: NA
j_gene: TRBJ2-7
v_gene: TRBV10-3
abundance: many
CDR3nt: TGTGCCATCAGGAACACCTACGAGCAGTACTTC
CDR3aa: CAIRNTYEQYF

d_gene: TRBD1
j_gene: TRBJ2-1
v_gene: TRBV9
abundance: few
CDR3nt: TGTGCCAGCAGCTCAAGCAGCCGCCGGGACAGGGGGAACAATGAGCAGTTCTTC
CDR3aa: CASSSSSRRDRGNNEQFF

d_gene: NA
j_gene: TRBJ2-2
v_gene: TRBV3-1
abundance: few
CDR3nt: TGTGCCAGCAGCCAAGATACCACCGGGGAGCTGTTTTTT
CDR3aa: CASSQDTTGELFF

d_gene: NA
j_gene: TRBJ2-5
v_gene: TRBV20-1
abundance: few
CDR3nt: TGCAGTGCTACTCCGGGACCCACCCTGGGGACCCAGTACTTC
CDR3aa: CSATPGPTLGTQYF

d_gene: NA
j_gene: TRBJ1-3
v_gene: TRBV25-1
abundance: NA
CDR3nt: TGTGCCAGCAGGGCTGACCCTGGAAACACCATATATTTT
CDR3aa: CASRADPGNTIYF

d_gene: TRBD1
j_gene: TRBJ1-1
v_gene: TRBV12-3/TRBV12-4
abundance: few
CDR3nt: TGTGCCAGCAGTAGGACAGGGGAAGGAGCTTTCTTT
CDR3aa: CASSRTGEGAFF

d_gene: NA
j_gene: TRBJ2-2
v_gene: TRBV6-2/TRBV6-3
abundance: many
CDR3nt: TGTGCCAGCAGTTACTCGTGGGAGGTCACCGGGGAGCTGTTTTTT
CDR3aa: CASSYSWEVTGELFF

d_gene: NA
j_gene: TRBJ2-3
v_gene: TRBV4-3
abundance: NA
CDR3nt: TGCGCCAGCAGCCAAGTAGTGAAGGGTACGCAGTATTTT
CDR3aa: CASSQVVKGTQYF

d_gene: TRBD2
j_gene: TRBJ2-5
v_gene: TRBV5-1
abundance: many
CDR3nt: TGCGCCAGCAGCTTGGTACTAGCGGGGGAAGAGACCCAGTACTTC
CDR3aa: CASSLVLAGEETQYF

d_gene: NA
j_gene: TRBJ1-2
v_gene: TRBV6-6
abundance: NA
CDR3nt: TGTGCCAGCAGAGACTACACAGAGAACTATGGCTACACCTTC
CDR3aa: CASRDYTENYGYTF

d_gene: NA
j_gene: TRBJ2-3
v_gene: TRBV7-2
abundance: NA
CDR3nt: TGTGCCAGCAGCTCAGGAATGCTGCCCCCCAGCACAGATACGCAGTATTTT
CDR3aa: CASSSGMLPPSTDTQYF

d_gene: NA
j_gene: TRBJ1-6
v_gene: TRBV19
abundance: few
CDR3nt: TGTGCCAGTAGTCCCATTAATTCACCCCTCCACTTT
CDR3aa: CASSPINSPLHF

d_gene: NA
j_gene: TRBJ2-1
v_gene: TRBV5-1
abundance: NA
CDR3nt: TGCGCCAGCAGCTGGATAGCGGACCCCTACAATGAGCAGTTCTTC
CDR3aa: CASSWIADPYNEQFF

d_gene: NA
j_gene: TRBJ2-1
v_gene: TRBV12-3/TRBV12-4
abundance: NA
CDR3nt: TGTGCCAGCAGTCCAGGCGGGGACTCCTACAATGAGCAGTTCTTC
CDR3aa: CASSPGGDSYNEQFF

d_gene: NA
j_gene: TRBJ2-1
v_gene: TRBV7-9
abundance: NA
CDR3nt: TGTGCCAGCAGTCTCTTCGAGGGGGGCCGGTACAATGAGCAGTTCTTC
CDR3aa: CASSLFEGGRYNEQFF